Listed here are 30 T cell receptor beta chains from one sample, sequenced in a study of shared clonotypes between healthy human individuals. Here immunoSEQ multiplex PCR was the method, and the copy in TCRdb shows in-frame clones only, minus some. The sample carries roughly 1,500,000 clones, 95% to 99% recorded once. Sequenced: naive CD4+ T cells sorted from blood. Subset noted: CD45RA+ positively selected. All receptors come from a man in his thirties or forties in good health.

V and J are TRBV28 and TRBJ2-3, with D possibly matching TRBD1 (8 bases). Germline CDR1 and CDR2: MDHEN and SYDVKM. This CDR3 has 15 amino acids. V lost 6 bases and J 2 bases, leaving 15 bases between the germline ends. The CDR3 DNA follows: TGTGCCAGCAGCATACAGGGGGGGATCACAGATACGCAGTATTTT. It codes for CASSIQGGITDTQYF.

The CDR3 loop is CASSSGLRYF. CDR3 sequence (DNA): TGTGCCAGCAGTTCGGGACTTCGGTACTTC. This chain links TRBV6-5 with TRBJ2-7; possibly TRBD2 for D (6 bases). The CDR3 totals 10 residues. V shed 4 bases and J shed 12 bases, with 10 bases lying between them. Germline values: CDR1 MNHEY, CDR2 SVGAGI.

V usage is TRBV5-1 and J usage is TRBJ2-7; 9 positions match TRBD1. The V gene's germline CDR1 is SGHRS and CDR2 YFSETQ. V dropped 3 bases and J dropped 5; count of bases not matched to a gene: 6. The CDR3 has 14 amino acids. CDR3 protein: CASSSGDRVNEQYF. The CDR3 coding sequence is TGCGCCAGCAGCTCAGGGGACAGGGTGAACGAGCAGTACTTC.

This sequence joins TRBV5-1 and TRBJ2-2; the D gene is possibly TRBD1 (6 bases). Germline V CDR1 and CDR2: SGHRS, YFSETQ. This CDR3 comprises 13 residues. V lost 5 bases, J lost 6 bases, and 11 bases lay in between. CDR3 residues: CASSTGSAGELFF. The CDR3 bases are TGCGCCAGCAGTACAGGGTCGGCCGGGGAGCTGTTTTTT.

This clone was found once. This chain joins TRBV9 and TRBJ2-2; 7 bases are shared with TRBD1. The CDR3 covers 14 residues. V shed 3 bases and J 4 bases; nucleotides not matched to a gene: 3. The germline CDR1 and CDR2 sequences are SGDLS and YYNGEE. CDR3 protein: CASSATGTTGELFF. The CDR3 DNA follows: TGTGCCAGCAGCGCGACAGGGACCACCGGGGAGCTGTTTTTT.

This chain uses TRBV10-1 with TRBJ1-1, with D possibly being TRBD1 (6 bases). The germline CDR1 and CDR2 sequences are WNHNN and SYGVQD (reference sequence). The CDR3 is made up of 14 amino acids. V lost 5 bases and J lost 4, with 14 bases in between. The chain's CDR3 is CASSPQGRGTEAFF. In DNA form, the CDR3 reads TGCGCCAGCAGTCCACAGGGCAGGGGCACTGAAGCTTTCTTT.

The J gene is TRBJ1-5, the V gene TRBV28, with D maybe TRBD1 (5 bases). The CDR3 totals 12 residues. CDR1 is MDHEN, CDR2 SYDVKM, per germline. V dropped 7 bases and J dropped 6 bases, with 10 bases sitting between them. The CDR3 region is CASIQVGQPQHF. Written as DNA, the CDR3 is TGTGCCAGCATACAGGTGGGTCAGCCCCAGCATTTT.

This CDR3 reads CASSLAGIYNEQFF. CDR3 in DNA: TGTGCCAGCAGCCTGGCGGGAATTTACAATGAGCAGTTCTTC. V usage is TRBV14 and J usage is TRBJ2-1; D is perhaps TRBD2 (6 bases). This CDR3 has 14 amino acids. Per germline, CDR1 SGHDN and CDR2 FVKESK. Trimming took off 4 bases at V and 4 bases at J, with 11 bases between the two ends.

The chain couples TRBV7-2 to TRBJ2-1; 13 bases fit TRBD2. Trimming removed 6 bases from V and 9 bases from J; junction bases left unmatched: 8. Germline V gene data show CDR1 as SGHTA and CDR2 as FQGNSA. This CDR3 is built from 15 residues. CDR3 in amino acids: CASRPTGTSGTEQFF. For the CDR3, the DNA is TGTGCCAGCAGGCCAACCGGGACTAGCGGGACTGAGCAGTTCTTC. The full variable domain, completed using reference TRBV7-2 and TRBJ2-1, is GAGVSQSPSNKVTEKGKDVELRCDPISGHTALYWYRQSLGQGLEFLIYFQGNSAPDKSGLPSDRFSAERTGGSVSTLTIQRTQQEDSAVYLCASRPTGTSGTEQFFGPGTRLTVL.

The chain recombines TRBV4-3 with TRBJ1-2, with no clear D. Trimming took off 0 bases at V and 8 bases at J, with 10 bases between the two ends. This CDR3 has 13 amino acids. CDR1 is LGHNA and CDR2 is YSLEER in the germline V gene. CDR3 amino acids: CASSQDRTTGYTF. In nucleotides, the CDR3 is TGCGCCAGCAGCCAAGACAGGACTACGGGCTACACCTTC.

The V and J genes are TRBV21-1 and TRBJ2-1; the listed D gene, TRBD2, was not tested against the DNA. TRBV21-1 is reported as a pseudogene. The CDR3 sequence is 15 residues long. CDR3 nucleotides: TGTGCCAGCAGCCGCGGGAGTCCCCTTTACAATGAGCAGTTCTTC. Protein: CASSRGSPLYNEQFF.

The J gene is TRBJ1-1, the V gene TRBV19; D unresolved. Between the trimmed V and J ends, which lost 3 bases and 1 base, there was a span of 6 bases. This CDR3 is 13 amino acids long. Germline V gene lookup returns CDR1 LNHDA and CDR2 SQIVND (reference sequence). CDR3 region: CASSIPGNTEAFF. In nucleotides, the CDR3 is TGTGCCAGTAGTATTCCCGGGAACACTGAAGCTTTCTTT.

The chain links TRBV30 to TRBJ2-7, with 10 bases lining up with TRBD2. The CDR3 has 15 amino acids. The V segment lost 0 bases and the J segment 3 bases; nucleotides outside the gene matches: 5. Looked up from germline, CDR1 is GTSNPN and CDR2 is SVGIG (reference sequence). The CDR3 is CAWSVGAGGIYEQYF. The CDR3 DNA sequence: TGTGCCTGGAGTGTAGGAGCGGGAGGGATCTACGAGCAGTACTTC. The variable domain in full, with the rest retrieved from reference TRBV30 and TRBJ2-7, is SQTIHQWPATLVQPVGSPLSLECTVEGTSNPNLYWYRQAAGRGLQLLFYSVGIGQISSEVPQNLSASRPQDRQFILSSKKLLLSDSGFYLCAWSVGAGGIYEQYFGPGTRLTVT.

The chain employs TRBV14 and TRBJ2-5; D might be TRBD2 (6 bases). This CDR3 contains 13 residues. Trimming pared 3 bases from V and 5 bases from J, leaving 10 bases between. Looked up from germline, CDR1 is SGHDN and CDR2 is FVKESK. The CDR3 DNA follows: TGTGCCAGCAGCCAGACTGGGGGGGAGACCCAGTACTTC. Its protein is CASSQTGGETQYF.

The V call is TRBV2, the J call TRBJ2-3; 9 nucleotides agree with TRBD2. In germline, CDR1 is SNHLY, CDR2 FYNNEI. J lost 3 bases, V lost 6 bases, and 4 bases had no gene match. This CDR3 is 14 amino acids long. CDR3 in DNA: TGTGCCAGCAGGACTAGCGGAGGGACAGATACGCAGTATTTT. Protein product: CASRTSGGTDTQYF.

CDR3 region: CASSPSNEQFF. The CDR3 DNA is TGTGCCAGCAGTCCTTCTAATGAGCAGTTCTTC. The V gene is TRBV28, the J gene TRBJ2-1; D is ambiguous. Germline CDR1 MDHEN, CDR2 SYDVKM. The CDR3 is made up of 11 amino acids. Deletions cut 5 bases from V and 7 bases from J, with 6 bases between.

CDR3 coding DNA: TGTGCCATCTCCCGAGGGGGGGAAGGCTACACCTTC. Its translation: CAISRGGEGYTF. The V call is TRBV10-3, the J call TRBJ1-2, with D possibly being TRBD1 (6 bases). The CDR3 spans 12 residues. V was pared by 8 bases and J by 8 bases, with 15 bases between. Germline CDR1 ENHRY, CDR2 SYGVKD.

On this clone itself: One end of the junction is discordant with germline, which a read error may explain. V and J are TRBV7-7 and TRBJ2-1, with TRBD1 matching 8 bases. In germline, CDR1 is SSHAT, CDR2 FNYEAQ (reference sequence). This CDR3 has 15 amino acids. The CDR3 is CASSPDRVSYNEQFF. CDR3 in DNA: TGTGCTAGCAGCCCGGACAGGGTATCCTACAATGAGCAGTTCTTC.

Worth noting for this clone: The identical CDR3 is also encoded by other nucleotide sequences in the sample. V is TRBV5-4 and J is TRBJ1-2; a weak D match, TRBD1 (6 bases). V lost 0 bases and J lost 4, with 7 bases in between. CDR1 and CDR2 from the germline V gene are SGHNT and YYREEE (reference sequence). The CDR3 loop spans 13 amino acids. CDR3 amino acids: CASSLGTAYGYTF. The CDR3 DNA reads TGTGCCAGCAGCTTGGGGACAGCCTATGGCTACACCTTC.

The chain links TRBV5-1 to TRBJ2-1; D is undetermined. Trimming pared 0 bases from V and 2 bases from J, leaving 6 bases between. This CDR3 has 14 amino acids. Germline V gives CDR1 SGHRS, CDR2 YFSETQ. The DNA for the CDR3 is TGCGCCAGCAGCTTGGAGGCTACCTACAATGAGCAGTTCTTC. Translation gives CASSLEATYNEQFF.

The gene calls are TRBV28 and TRBJ2-7; 8 nucleotides line up with TRBD1. Germline lookup yields CDR1 MDHEN and CDR2 SYDVKM. The CDR3 extends over 15 amino acids. V shed 4 bases, J shed 2 bases, and the junction held 7 bases outside the gene matches. The CDR3 bases are TGTGCCAGCAGTTCGATGGACAGGGCTACCTACGAGCAGTACTTC. Translation gives CASSSMDRATYEQYF.

The V and J genes are TRBV14 and TRBJ1-1; 7 positions agree with TRBD1. The V and J ends lost 2 bases and 1 base, in that order; junction bases with no gene match: 4. The length of the CDR3 is 15 residues. Per the germline V gene, CDR1 is SGHDN and CDR2 is FVKESK. CDR3 DNA: TGTGCCAGCAGCCAACTCCGGACAGGGAACACTGAAGCTTTCTTT. Its protein product is CASSQLRTGNTEAFF.

This rearrangement joins TRBV5-1 to TRBJ2-3; no firm D call. Trimming stripped 4 bases from V and 4 bases from J, with 16 bases between. CDR1 and CDR2 from the germline V gene are SGHRS and YFSETQ. This CDR3 is 15 amino acids long. CDR3 in amino acids: CASSPDTSVADTQYF. CDR3 sequence (DNA): TGCGCCAGCAGCCCTGACACCTCAGTGGCAGATACGCAGTATTTT.

A remark on this clone: This sample also contains other DNA sequences that code for the same CDR3. This chain links TRBV5-4 with TRBJ2-7; TRBD1 matches at 8 bases. Trimming cost V 3 bases and J 5 bases; bases outside gene matches: 4. The CDR3 extends over 13 amino acids. Germline CDR1 SGHNT, CDR2 YYREEE (reference sequence). The CDR3 sequence: CASSSPDRDEQYF. CDR3 nucleotide sequence: TGTGCCAGCAGCTCCCCGGACAGGGACGAGCAGTACTTC.

The chain recombines TRBV15 with TRBJ2-1, with D perhaps TRBD2 (6 bases). There are 17 residues in the CDR3. Germline CDR1 LNHNV, CDR2 YYDKDF (reference sequence). Trimming removed 3 bases at V and 4 bases at J, with 19 bases between. CDR3 DNA: TGTGCCACCAGCAGGGGCGGGGAAGCGCCATATTACAATGAGCAGTTCTTC. It translates to CATSRGGEAPYYNEQFF.

The J gene is TRBJ1-5, the V gene TRBV15; a weak D match, TRBD1 (5 bases). V lost 0 bases and J lost 11, with 11 bases in between. CDR1 and CDR2 (germline): LNHNV, YYDKDF (reference sequence). The CDR3 covers 13 residues. CDR3 DNA sequence: TGTGCCACCAGCAGAGATTTGAGGGGAGCCCAGCATTTT. This translates into CATSRDLRGAQHF.

CDR3 loop: CASSLVPGDVGPQHF. The CDR3 nucleotides are TGCGCCAGCAGCTTGGTCCCAGGGGATGTGGGGCCCCAGCATTTT. The gene calls are TRBV5-1 and TRBJ1-5; tentatively, D is TRBD1 (6 bases). This CDR3 spans 15 amino acids. V lost 0 bases, J lost 9 bases, and 16 bases lay in between. Per germline, CDR1 SGHRS and CDR2 YFSETQ.

The V gene is TRBV7-9, the J gene TRBJ2-3; D remains unclear. The CDR3 is made up of 16 amino acids. The V and J ends lost 0 bases and 0 bases respectively, with 10 bases between them. Germline lookup yields CDR1 SEHNR and CDR2 FQNEAQ (reference sequence). The CDR3 bases are TGTGCCAGCAGCTTAGCGGACGGACCGAGCACAGATACGCAGTATTTT. This codes for CASSLADGPSTDTQYF.

This sequence joins TRBV7-6 and TRBJ2-2, with D perhaps given as TRBD1 or TRBD2 (6 bases each). The CDR3 contains 17 residues. V lost 5 bases to trimming and J lost 1 base, with 17 bases between them. The V gene's germline CDR1 is SGHVS and CDR2 FNYEAQ. The CDR3 region has the DNA TGTGCCAGCAGCCCCCCCTCGGGGGCCCAGAACACCGGGGAGCTGTTTTTT. This gives the protein CASSPPSGAQNTGELFF.

The chain employs TRBV10-1 and TRBJ2-1, with a tentative D call TRBD2 (6 bases). Trimming shortened V by 2 bases and J by 6 bases, and 14 bases separated the two germline ends. This CDR3 is 15 amino acids long. Germline V gene lookup returns CDR1 WNHNN and CDR2 SYGVQD (reference sequence). CDR3 bases: TGCGCCAGCAGTGAGGCCGGGACTGGGACCAATGAGCAGTTCTTC. Amino acid sequence: CASSEAGTGTNEQFF.